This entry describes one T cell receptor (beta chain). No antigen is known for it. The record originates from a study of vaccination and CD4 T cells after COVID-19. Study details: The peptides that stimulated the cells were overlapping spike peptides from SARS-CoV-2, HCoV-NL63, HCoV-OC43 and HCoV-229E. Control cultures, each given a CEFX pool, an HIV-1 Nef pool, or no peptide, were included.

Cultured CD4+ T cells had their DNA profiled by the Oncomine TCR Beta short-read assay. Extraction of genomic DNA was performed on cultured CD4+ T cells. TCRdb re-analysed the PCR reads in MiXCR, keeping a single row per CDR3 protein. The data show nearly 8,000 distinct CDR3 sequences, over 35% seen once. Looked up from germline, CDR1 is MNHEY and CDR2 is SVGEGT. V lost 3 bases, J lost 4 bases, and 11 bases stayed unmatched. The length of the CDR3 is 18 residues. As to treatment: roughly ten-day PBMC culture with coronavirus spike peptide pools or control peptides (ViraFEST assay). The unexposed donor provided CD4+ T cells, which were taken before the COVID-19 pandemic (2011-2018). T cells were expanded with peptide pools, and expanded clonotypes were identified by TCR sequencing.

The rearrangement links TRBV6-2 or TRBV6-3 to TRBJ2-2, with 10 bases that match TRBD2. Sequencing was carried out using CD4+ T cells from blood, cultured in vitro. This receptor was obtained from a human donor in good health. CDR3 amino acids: CASSYESSGRGPTGELFF. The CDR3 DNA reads TGTGCCAGCAGTTATGAGTCTAGCGGGAGAGGTCCCACCGGGGAGCTGTTTTTT.